The T cell receptor (beta chain) described here comes from a study of STAT5B mutations in CD4+ large granular lymphocyte leukemia. Study information: Among healthy controls, a particular HLA allele went with more CDR3 'QG' motifs.

Study-wide findings and caveats: 8/27 top patient clones versus 2/35 control clones were TRBV06-family. Without HLA matching, higher CD4+ than CD8+ T-LGLL clonality could reflect small sample size.

Original methodology: The detection floor for productive clonotype frequency was 2.59 x 10-5. Profiling relied on immunoSEQ multiplex PCR, and the TCRdb table lists in-frame clones only, not all of them. V and J calls and clone size follow that table, whereas D and trimming were derived from the DNA. The sample contains about 29,000 clones, roughly 84% of which appear only once. To note about this clone: The antigen remains undetermined.

Germline lookup yields CDR1 KGHSH and CDR2 LQKENI. J gave up 3 bases and V 3 bases, and 14 bases lay outside the gene matches. The CDR3 is made up of 18 amino acids. The V and J genes are TRBV18 and TRBJ1-5; 7 positions agree with TRBD1. Sequences were obtained from CD4+ T cells from blood buffy coats. The source is a human donor in good health. This chain's CDR3 is CASSPFVPGQKSNQPQHF. In nucleotides, the CDR3 is TGTGCCAGCTCACCTTTCGTCCCGGGACAGAAATCCAATCAGCCCCAGCATTTT.